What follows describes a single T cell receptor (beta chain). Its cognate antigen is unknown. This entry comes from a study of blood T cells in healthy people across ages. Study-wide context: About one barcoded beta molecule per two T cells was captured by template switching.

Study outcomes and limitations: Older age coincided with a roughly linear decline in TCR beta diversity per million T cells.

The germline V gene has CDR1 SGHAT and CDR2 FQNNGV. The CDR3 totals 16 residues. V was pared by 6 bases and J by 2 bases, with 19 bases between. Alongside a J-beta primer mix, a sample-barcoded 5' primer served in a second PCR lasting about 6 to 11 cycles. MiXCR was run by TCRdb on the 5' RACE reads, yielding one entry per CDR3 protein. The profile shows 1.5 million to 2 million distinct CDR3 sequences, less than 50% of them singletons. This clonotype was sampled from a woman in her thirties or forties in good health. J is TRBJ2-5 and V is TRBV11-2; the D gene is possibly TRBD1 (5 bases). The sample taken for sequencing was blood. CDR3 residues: CASSERGYPGQETQYF. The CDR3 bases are TGTGCCAGCAGTGAAAGGGGTTACCCCGGACAAGAGACCCAGTACTTC.